The following is a T cell receptor (beta chain) sequence with its context. Produced via immunoSEQ multiplex PCR; TCRdb's table is partial and in-frame only. The data contain about 290,000 clones, about 90% of them singletons. This entry belongs to a study of blood T cell repertoires in COVID-19. In germline, CDR1 is KGHSH, CDR2 LQKENI. The CDR3 is 15 amino acids. V lost 5 bases and J lost 2; bases outside the gene matches: 5. The specimen was peripheral blood. J is TRBJ1-4 and V is TRBV18; TRBD1 aligns across 7 bases. This sequence originates from a woman aged 25 to 45 with COVID-19, enrolled during active disease. CDR3 DNA: TGTGCCAGCTCAACGACAGGGTTCACTAATGAAAAACTGTTTTTT. It translates to CASSTTGFTNEKLFF.